This T cell receptor (beta chain) emerged from a study of response to subunit inactivated influenza vaccine. Findings of the study overall: The study's authors posited that every seasonal influenza vaccination enlists few new T cells.

TCRdb reprocessed the RT-PCR reads via MiXCR and lists one record per CDR3 protein. The sample gives 500,000 to 600,000 distinct CDR3 sequences, about 14% of which show up once; approximately 12% is in the top ten. Turning to this clonotype: Its antigen is not identified.

Trimming removed 7 bases at V and 7 bases at J, with 14 bases between. The length of the CDR3 is 14 residues. CDR1 is MNHEY and CDR2 is SVGEGT in the germline V gene. Sequenced material: PBMCs from blood, taken approximately 13 days after vaccination. This sequence originates from a man aged 45-65 years who received an inactivated influenza vaccine. V is TRBV6-2 or TRBV6-3 and J is TRBJ1-6, with D tentatively TRBD1 (5 bases). CDR3 amino acids: CASTSGTPNSPLHF. DNA for the CDR3: TGTGCCAGCACCTCCGGGACGCCGAATTCACCCCTCCACTTT.